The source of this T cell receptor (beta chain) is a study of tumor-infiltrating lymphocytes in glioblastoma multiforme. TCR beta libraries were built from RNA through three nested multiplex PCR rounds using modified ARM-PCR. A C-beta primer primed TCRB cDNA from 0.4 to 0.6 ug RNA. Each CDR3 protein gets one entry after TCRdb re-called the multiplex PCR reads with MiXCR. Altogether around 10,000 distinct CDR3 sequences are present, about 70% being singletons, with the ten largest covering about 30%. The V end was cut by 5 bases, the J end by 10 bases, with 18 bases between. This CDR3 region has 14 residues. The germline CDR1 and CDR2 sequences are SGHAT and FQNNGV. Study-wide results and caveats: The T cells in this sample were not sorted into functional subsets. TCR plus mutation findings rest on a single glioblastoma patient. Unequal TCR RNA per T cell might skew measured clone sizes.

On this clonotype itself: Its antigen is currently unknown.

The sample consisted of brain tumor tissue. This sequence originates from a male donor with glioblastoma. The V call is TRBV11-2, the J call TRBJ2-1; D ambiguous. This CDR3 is CASSPGSPIREQFF. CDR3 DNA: TGTGCCAGCAGCCCCGGAAGCCCGATTAGGGAGCAGTTCTTC. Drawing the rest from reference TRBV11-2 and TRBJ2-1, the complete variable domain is EAGVAQSPRYKIIEKRQSVAFWCNPISGHATLYWYQQILGQGPKLLIQFQNNGVVDDSQLPKDRFSAERLKGVDSTLKIQPAKLEDSAVYLCASSPGSPIREQFFGPGTRLTVL.